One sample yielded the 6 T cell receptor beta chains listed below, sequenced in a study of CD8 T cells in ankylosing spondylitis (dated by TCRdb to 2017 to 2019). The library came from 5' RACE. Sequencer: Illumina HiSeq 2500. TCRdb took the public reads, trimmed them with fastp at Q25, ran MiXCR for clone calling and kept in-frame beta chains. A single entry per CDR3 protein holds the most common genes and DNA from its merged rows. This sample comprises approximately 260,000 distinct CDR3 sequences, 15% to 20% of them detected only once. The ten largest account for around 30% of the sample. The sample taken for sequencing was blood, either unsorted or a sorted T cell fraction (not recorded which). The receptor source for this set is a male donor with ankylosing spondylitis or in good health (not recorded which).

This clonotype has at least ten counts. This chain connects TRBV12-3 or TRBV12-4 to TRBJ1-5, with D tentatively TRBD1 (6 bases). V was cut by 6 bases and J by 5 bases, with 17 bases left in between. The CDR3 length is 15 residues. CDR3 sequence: CASSPGGRGDQPQHF. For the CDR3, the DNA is TGTGCCAGCAGCCCAGGCGGCAGGGGTGATCAGCCCCAGCATTTT.

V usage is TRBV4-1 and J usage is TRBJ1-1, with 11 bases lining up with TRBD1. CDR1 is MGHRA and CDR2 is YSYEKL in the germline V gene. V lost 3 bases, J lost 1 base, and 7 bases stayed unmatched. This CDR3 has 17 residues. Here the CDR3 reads CASSQAGQGARNTEAFF. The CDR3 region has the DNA TGCGCCAGCAGCCAGGCCGGACAGGGGGCGAGGAACACTGAAGCTTTCTTT.

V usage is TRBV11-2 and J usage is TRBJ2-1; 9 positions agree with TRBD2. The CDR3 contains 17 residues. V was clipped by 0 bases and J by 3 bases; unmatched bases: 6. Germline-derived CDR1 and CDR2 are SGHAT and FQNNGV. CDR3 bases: TGTGCCAGCAGCTTAGATCCCCCACTAGCGGGCTACAATGAGCAGTTCTTC. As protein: CASSLDPPLAGYNEQFF.

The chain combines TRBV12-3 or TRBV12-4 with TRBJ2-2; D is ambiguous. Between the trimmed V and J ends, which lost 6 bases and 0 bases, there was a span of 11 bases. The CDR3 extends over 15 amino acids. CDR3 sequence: CASSPTHTNTGELFF. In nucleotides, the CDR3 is TGTGCCAGCAGCCCGACTCACACGAACACCGGGGAGCTGTTTTTT.

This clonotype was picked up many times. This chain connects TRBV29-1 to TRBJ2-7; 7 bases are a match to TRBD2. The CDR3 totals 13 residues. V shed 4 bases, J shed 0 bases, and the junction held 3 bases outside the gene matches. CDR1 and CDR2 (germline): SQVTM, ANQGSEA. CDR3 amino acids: CSVAGDYSYEQYF. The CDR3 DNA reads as TGCAGCGTTGCCGGGGACTACTCCTACGAGCAGTACTTC.

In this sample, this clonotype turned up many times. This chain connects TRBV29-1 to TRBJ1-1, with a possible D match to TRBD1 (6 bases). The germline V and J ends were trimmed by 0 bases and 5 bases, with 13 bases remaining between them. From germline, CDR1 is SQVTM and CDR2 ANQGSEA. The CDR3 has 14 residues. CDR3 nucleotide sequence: TGCAGCGTTGAAGAACAGGGCCGCCGGACTGAAGCTTTCTTT. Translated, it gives CSVEEQGRRTEAFF.